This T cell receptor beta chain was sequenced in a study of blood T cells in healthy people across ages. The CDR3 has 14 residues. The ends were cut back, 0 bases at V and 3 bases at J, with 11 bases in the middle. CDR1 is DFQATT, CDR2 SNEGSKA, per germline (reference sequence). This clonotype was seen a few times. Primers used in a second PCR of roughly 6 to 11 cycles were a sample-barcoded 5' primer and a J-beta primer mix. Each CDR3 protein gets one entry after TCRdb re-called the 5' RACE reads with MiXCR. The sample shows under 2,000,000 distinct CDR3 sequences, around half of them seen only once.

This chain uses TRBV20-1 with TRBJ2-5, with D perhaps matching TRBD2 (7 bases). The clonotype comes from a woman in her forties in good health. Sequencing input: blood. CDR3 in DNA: TGCAGTGCTAGAGATAGGGGGAGGGAAGAGACCCAGTACTTC. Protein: CSARDRGREETQYF.